The sequence of this TCR beta chain was determined in a study of beta chain features in type 1 diabetes. Study-wide context: Examination covered approximately 100 million sorted cells spanning all samples. Study observations and caveats: Among patients, naive, central memory and Treg TCRB repertoires appeared more similar than among healthy donors. Type 1 diabetes patients showed a moderate but significant shortening of TCRB CDR3s in all four CD4+ subsets. A PCR bias possibly favoring shorter templates would apply equally to patients and controls.

Sequenced material consisted of expressed TCRB transcripts (all of the isolated RNA was reverse transcribed). The protocol was immunoSEQ multiplex PCR, while the TCRdb copy is restricted to in-frame clones and leaves out a portion. Of around 650,000 clones in the sample, around 11% are singletons; the top ten hold roughly 0.11%. Sorted CD4+ subsets: naive, central memory, regulatory, stem cell-like memory (CD45RO/CCR7/CD25/CD127/CD95/CD27 panel). Concerning this clone itself: Its antigen remains unidentified.

This receptor was obtained from a man aged 25-40 years with type 1 diabetes. Sequencing was done on a sample of naive CD4+ T cells from blood.

In nucleotides, the CDR3 is TGTGCCAGCAGCTCAAACCCGAATTCACCCCTCCACTTT. Its translation: CASSSNPNSPLHF. The chain couples TRBV6-5 to TRBJ1-6; D is unclear. Germline CDR1 reads MNHEY; CDR2 reads SVGAGI. With 6 bases removed from V and 7 bases from J, the gap between germline ends came to 10 bases. The CDR3 runs to 13 residues.